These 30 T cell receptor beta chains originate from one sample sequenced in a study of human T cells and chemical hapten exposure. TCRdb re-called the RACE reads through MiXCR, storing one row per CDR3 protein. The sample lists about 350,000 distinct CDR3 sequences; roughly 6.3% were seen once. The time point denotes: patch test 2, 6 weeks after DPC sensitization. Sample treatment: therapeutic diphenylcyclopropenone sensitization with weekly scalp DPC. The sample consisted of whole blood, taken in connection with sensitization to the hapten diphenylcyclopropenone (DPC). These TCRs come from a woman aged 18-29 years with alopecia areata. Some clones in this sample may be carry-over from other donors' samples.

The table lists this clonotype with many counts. CDR3 protein: CATDRGAFF. DNA of the CDR3: TGTGCCACCGACAGGGGAGCTTTCTTT. The V gene is TRBV6-5, the J gene TRBJ1-1; 8 bases are a match to TRBD1. Trimming removed 10 bases from V and 10 bases from J; junction bases left unmatched: 2. The CDR3 length is 9 residues. Germline CDR1 MNHEY, CDR2 SVGAGI.

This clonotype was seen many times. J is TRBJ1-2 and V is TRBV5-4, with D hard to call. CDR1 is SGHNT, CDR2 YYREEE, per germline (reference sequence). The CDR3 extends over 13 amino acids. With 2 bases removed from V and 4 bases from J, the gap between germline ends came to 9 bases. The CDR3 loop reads CASSFEKGYGYTF. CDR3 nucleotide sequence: TGTGCCAGCAGCTTTGAGAAGGGCTATGGCTACACCTTC.

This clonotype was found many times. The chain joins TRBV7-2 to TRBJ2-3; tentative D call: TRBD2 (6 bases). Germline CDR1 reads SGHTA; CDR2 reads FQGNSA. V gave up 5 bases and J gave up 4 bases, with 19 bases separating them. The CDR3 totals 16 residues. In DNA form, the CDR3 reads TGTGCCAGCAGCGTGGGGGGAGTCGGAGGCCCAGATACGCAGTATTTT. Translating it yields CASSVGGVGGPDTQYF.

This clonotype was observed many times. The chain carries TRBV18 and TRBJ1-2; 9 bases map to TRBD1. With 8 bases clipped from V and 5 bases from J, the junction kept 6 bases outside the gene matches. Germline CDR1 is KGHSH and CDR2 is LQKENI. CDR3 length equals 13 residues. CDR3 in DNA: TGTGCCAGCGGGACCGGGACAGGGTATGGCTACACCTTC. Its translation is CASGTGTGYGYTF.

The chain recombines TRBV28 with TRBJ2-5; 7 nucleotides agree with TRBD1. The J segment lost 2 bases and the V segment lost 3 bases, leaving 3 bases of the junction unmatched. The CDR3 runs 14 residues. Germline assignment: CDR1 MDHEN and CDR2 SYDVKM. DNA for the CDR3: TGTGCCAGCAGTTTTTCGACAGGGCAAGAGACCCAGTACTTC. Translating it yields CASSFSTGQETQYF.

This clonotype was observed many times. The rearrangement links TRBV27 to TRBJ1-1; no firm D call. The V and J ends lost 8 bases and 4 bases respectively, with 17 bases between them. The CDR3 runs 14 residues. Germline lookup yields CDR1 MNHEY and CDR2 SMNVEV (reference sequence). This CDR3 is CASGRAGIGTEAFF. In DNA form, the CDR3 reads TGTGCCAGCGGCAGAGCGGGGATCGGCACTGAAGCTTTCTTT.

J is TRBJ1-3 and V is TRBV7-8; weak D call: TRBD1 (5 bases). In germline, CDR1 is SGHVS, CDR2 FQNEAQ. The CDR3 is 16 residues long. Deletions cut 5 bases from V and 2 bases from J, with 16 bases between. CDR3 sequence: CASSLRPGRTGNTIYF. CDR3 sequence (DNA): TGTGCCAGCAGCCTCAGACCGGGACGTACTGGAAACACCATATATTTT.

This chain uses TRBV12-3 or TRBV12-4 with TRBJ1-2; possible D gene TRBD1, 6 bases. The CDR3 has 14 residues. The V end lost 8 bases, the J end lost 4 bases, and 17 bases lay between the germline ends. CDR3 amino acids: CASSPTTGTYGYTF. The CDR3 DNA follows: TGTGCCAGCTCCCCTACTACAGGGACCTATGGCTACACCTTC.

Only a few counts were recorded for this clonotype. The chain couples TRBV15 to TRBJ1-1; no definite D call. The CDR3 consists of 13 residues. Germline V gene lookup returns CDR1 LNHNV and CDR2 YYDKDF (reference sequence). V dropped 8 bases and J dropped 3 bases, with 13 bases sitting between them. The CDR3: CATLGRADTEAFF. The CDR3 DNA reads TGTGCCACCCTTGGTAGGGCGGACACTGAAGCTTTCTTT.

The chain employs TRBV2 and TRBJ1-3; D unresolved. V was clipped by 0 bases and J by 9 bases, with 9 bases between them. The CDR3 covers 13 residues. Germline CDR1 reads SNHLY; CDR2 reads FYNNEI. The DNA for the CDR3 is TGTGCCAGCAGTGAAGCGCAGACTTCCACCATATATTTT. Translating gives CASSEAQTSTIYF.

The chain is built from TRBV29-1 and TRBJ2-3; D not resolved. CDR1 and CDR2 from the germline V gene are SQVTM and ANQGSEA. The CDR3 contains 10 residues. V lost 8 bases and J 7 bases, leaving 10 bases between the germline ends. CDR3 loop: CSSGANTQYF. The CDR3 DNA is TGCAGCTCCGGAGCAAATACGCAGTATTTT.

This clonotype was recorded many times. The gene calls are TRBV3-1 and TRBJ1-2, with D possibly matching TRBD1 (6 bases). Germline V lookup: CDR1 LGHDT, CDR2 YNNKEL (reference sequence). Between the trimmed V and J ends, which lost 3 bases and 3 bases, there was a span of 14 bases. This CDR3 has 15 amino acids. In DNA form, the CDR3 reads TGTGCCAGCAGCCATAGGTCGGGGGGGCACTATGGCTACACCTTC. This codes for CASSHRSGGHYGYTF.

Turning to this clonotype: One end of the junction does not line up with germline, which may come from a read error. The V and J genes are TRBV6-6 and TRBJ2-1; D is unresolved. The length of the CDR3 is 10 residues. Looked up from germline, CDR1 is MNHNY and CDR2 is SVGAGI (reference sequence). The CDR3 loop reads CASSRAEFVF. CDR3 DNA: TGTGCCAGCAGCCGTGCTGAGTTCGTCTTC.

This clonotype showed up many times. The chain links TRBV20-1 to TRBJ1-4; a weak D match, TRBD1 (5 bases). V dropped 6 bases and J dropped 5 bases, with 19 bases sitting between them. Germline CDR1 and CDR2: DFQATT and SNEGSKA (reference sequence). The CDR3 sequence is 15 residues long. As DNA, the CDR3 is TGCAGTGCCACTAACCCCGGGGGAGTAAATGAAAAACTGTTTTTT. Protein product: CSATNPGGVNEKLFF.

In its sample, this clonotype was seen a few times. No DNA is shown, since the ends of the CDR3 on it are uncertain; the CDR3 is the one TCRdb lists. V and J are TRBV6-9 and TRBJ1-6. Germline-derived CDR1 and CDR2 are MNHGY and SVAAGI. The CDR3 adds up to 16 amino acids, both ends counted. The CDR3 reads CASTDRGRSPLHFLHF.

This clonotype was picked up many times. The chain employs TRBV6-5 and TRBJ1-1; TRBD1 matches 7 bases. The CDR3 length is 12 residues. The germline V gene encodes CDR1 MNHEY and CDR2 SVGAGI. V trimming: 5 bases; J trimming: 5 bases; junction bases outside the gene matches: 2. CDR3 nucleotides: TGTGCCAGCAGTGCAGGGGGTACTGAAGCTTTCTTT. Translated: CASSAGGTEAFF.

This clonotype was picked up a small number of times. The CDR3 loop is CASSPKVGTSSGNTIYF. CDR3 bases: TGTGCCAGCTCACCTAAAGTGGGGACGAGCTCTGGAAACACCATATATTTT. This chain links TRBV18 with TRBJ1-3; D is perhaps TRBD1 (5 bases). CDR1 and CDR2 (germline): KGHSH, LQKENI. The CDR3 consists of 17 residues. V dropped 3 bases and J dropped 0 bases, with 15 bases sitting between them.

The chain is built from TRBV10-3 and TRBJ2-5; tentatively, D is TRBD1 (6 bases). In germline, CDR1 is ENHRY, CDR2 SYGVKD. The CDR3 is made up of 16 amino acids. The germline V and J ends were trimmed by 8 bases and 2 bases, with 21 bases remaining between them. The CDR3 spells CAIAPMMGRGQETQYF. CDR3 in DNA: TGTGCCATCGCCCCCATGATGGGAAGGGGGCAAGAGACCCAGTACTTC.

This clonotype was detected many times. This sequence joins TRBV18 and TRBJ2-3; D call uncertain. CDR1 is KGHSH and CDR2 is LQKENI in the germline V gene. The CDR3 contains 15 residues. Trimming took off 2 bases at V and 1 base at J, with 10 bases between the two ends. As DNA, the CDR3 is TGTGCCAGCTCACCAGGAAGTTTGCGCACAGATACGCAGTATTTT. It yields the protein CASSPGSLRTDTQYF.

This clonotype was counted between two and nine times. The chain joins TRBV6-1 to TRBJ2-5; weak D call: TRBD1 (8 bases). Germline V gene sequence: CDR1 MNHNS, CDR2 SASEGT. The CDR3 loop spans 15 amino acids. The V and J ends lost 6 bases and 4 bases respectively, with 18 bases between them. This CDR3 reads CASSKGQGGRETQYF. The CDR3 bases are TGTGCCAGCAGCAAAGGACAGGGAGGGAGAGAGACCCAGTACTTC.

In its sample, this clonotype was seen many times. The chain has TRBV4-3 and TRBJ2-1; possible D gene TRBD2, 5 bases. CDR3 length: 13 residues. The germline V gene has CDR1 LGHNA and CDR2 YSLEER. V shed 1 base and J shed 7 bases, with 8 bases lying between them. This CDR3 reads CASSQGGKNEQFF. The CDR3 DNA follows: TGCGCCAGCAGCCAAGGAGGGAAAAATGAGCAGTTCTTC.

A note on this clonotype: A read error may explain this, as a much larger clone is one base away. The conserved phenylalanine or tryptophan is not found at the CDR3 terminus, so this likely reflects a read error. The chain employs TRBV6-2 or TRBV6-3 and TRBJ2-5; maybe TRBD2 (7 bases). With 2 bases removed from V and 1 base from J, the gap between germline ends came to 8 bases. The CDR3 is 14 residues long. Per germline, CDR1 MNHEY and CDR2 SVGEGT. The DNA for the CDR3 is TGTGCCAGCAGTTACGGGGGGGCCCAAGAGACCCAGTACTAC. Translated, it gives CASSYGGAQETQYY.

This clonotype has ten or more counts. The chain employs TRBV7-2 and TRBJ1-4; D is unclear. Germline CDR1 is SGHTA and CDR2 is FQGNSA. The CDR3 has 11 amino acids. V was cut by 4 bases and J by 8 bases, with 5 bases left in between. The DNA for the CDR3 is TGTGCCAGCAGCTCGACCGAAAAACTGTTTTTT. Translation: CASSSTEKLFF.

The CDR3 DNA sequence: TGTGCCAGCAGCTTATCGAGGACTAGCGGGGGGCATGAGCAGTTCTTC. Protein: CASSLSRTSGGHEQFF. V and J are TRBV7-2 and TRBJ2-1; TRBD2 matches 14 bases. The CDR3 is made up of 16 amino acids. The junction had 5 bases not matched to a gene; V was cut back by 2 bases and J by 8 bases. Germline CDR1 reads SGHTA; CDR2 reads FQGNSA.

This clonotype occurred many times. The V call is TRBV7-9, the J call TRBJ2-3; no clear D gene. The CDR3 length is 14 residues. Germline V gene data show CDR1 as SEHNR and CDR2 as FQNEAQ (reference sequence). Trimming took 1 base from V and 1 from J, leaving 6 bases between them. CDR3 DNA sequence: TGTGCCAGCAGCTTAGATGCGGGCACAGATACGCAGTATTTT. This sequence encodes CASSLDAGTDTQYF.

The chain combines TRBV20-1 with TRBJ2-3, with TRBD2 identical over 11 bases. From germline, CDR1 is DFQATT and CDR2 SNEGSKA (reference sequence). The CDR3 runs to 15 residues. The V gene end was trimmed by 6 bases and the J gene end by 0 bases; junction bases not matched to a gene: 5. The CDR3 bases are TGCAGTGCCCCCCTAGCGGGGGGTAGCACAGATACGCAGTATTTT. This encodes CSAPLAGGSTDTQYF.

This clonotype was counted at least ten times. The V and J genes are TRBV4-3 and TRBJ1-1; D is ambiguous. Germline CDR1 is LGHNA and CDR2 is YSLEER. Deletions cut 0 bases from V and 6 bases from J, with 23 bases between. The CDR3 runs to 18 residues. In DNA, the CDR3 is TGCGCCAGCAGCCAAGAGCTGTTAGGGATGGGTTGGAGGGCTGAAGCTTTCTTT. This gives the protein CASSQELLGMGWRAEAFF.

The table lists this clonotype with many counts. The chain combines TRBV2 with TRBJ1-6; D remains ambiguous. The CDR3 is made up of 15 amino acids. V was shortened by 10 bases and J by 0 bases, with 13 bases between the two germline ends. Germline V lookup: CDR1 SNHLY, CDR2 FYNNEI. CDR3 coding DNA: TGTGCCACCGGTGCGGGGAGCTCCTATAATTCACCCCTCCACTTT. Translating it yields CATGAGSSYNSPLHF.

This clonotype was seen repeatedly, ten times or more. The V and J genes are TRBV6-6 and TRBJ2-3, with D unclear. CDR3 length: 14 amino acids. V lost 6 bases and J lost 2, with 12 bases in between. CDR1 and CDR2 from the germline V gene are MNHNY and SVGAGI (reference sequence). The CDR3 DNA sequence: TGTGCCAGCAGCCCGGTTGGCATCACAGATACGCAGTATTTT. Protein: CASSPVGITDTQYF.

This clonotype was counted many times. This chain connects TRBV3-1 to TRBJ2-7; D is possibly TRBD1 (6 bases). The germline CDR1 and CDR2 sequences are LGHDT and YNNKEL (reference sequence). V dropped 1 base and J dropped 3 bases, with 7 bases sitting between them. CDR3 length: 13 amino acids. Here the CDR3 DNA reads TGTGCCAGCAGCCAAGGACAGGTCTACGAGCAGTACTTC. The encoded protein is CASSQGQVYEQYF.